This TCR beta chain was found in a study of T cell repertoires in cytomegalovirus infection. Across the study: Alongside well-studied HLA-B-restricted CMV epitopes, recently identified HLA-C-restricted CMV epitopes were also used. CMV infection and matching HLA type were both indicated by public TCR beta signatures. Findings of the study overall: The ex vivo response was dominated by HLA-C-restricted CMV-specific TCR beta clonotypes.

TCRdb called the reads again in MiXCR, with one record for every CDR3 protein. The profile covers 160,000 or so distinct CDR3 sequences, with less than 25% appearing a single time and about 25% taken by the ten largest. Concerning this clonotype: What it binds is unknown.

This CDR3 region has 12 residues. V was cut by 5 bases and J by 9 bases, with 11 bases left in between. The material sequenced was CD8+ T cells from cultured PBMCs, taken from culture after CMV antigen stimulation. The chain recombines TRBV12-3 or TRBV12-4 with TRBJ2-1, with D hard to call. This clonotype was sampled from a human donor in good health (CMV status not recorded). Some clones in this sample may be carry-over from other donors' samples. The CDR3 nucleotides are TGTGCCAGCAGTCCCGTAACATCTGAGCAGTTCTTC. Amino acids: CASSPVTSEQFF.